This T cell receptor beta chain stems from a study of T cells in women clearing cervical HPV infection. The method was immunoSEQ multiplex PCR; TCRdb's version includes in-frame clones alone and lacks a portion of them. This repertoire includes roughly 34,000 clones. The TCR comes from a woman aged 18-69 years with a cervical HPV16 infection that either progressed to CIN3+ or cleared (not recorded which). The material sequenced was blood buffy coat.

Incomplete CDR3 DNA: TGTGCCAGTAGTATAGGTCCAGAACGAACCTACAATGAG. Amino acid sequence: CASSIGPERTYNE. The CDR3 reads in full as CASSIGPERTYNEQFF. The chain employs TRBV19 and TRBJ2-1; D is undetermined. Sequencing ends 3 residues short of the CDR3 end; the germline J gene provides the rest. Germline CDR1 and CDR2: LNHDA and SQIVND (reference sequence). CDR3 length: 16 residues. Trimming took off 1 base at V and 2 bases at J, with 12 bases between the two ends. The complete variable domain, with remaining parts taken from reference TRBV19 and TRBJ2-1, reads DGGITQSPKYLFRKEGQNVTLSCEQNLNHDAMYWYRQDPGQGLRLIYYSQIVNDFQKGDIAEGYSVSREKKESFPLTVTSAQKNPTAFYLCASSIGPERTYNEQFFGPGTRLTVL.